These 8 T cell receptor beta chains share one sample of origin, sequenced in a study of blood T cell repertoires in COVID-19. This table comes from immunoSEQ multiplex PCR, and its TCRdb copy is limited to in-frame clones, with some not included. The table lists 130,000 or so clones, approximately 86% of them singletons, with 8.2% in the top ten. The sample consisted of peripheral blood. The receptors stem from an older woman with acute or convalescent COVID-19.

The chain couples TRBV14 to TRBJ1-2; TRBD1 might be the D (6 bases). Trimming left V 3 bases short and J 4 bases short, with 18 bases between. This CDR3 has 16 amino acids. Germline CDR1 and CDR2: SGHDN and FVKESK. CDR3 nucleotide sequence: TGTGCCAGCAGCCACCGGCACAGGGCAGGATTCTATGGCTACACCTTC. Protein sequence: CASSHRHRAGFYGYTF.

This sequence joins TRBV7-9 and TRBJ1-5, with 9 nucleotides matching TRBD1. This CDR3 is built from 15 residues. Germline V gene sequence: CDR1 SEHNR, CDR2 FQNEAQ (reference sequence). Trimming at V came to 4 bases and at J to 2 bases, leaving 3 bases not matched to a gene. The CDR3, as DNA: TGTGCCAGCAGCTCGGACAGGGGAGGCAATCAGCCCCAGCATTTT. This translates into CASSSDRGGNQPQHF.

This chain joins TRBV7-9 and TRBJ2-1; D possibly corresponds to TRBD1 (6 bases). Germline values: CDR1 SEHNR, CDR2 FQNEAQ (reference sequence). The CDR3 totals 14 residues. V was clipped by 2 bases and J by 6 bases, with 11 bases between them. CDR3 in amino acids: CASSLRDTFNEQFF. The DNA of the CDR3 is TGTGCCAGCAGCTTAAGGGACACGTTCAATGAGCAGTTCTTC.

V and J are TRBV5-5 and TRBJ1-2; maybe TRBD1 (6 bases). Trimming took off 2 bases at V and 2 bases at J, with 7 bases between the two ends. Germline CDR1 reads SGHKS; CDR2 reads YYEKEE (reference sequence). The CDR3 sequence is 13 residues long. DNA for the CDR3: TGTGCCAGCAGCTTAGGACAGAACTATGGCTACACCTTC. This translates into CASSLGQNYGYTF.

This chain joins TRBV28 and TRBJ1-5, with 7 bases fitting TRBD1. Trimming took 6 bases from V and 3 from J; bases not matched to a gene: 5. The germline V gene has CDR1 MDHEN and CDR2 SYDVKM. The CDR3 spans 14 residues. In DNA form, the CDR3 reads TGTGCCAGCAGGAGACAGGGTTCCAATCAGCCCCAGCATTTT. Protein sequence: CASRRQGSNQPQHF.

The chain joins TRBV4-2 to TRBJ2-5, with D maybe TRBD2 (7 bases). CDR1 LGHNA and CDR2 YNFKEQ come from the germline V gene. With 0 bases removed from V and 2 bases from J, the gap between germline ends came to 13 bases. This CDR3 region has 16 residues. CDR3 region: CASSQDRTRGQETQYF. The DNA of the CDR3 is TGTGCCAGCAGCCAAGATAGGACTAGGGGGCAAGAGACCCAGTACTTC.

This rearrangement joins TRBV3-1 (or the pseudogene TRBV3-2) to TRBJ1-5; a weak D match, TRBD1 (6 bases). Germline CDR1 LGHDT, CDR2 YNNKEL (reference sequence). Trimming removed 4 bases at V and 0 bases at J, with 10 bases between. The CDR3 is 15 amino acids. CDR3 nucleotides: TGTGCCAGCAGCCGTGGACAGAATAGCAATCAGCCCCAGCATTTT. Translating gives CASSRGQNSNQPQHF.

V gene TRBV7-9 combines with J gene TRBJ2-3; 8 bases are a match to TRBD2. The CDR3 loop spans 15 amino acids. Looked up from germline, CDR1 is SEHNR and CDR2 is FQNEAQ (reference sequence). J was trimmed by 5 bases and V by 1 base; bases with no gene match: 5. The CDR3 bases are TGTGCCAGCAGCTTAGGCGGGGGGCCCGGAGATACGCAGTATTTT. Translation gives CASSLGGGPGDTQYF.